This T cell receptor beta chain emerged from a study of T cell responses to AZD1222 COVID-19 vaccine. Comments on this clone: Its antigen is not known.

Germline CDR1 reads SGHDT; CDR2 reads YYEEEE. After removal of 4 bases from V and 7 bases from J, the junction contained 5 bases not matched to a gene. This CDR3 contains 14 residues. Study results and limitations: Close to half of all spike-specific TCRs reportedly target regions of the variants that are unmutated. Sampling captured repertoires only after the peak T cell response. Most donors were white British and more were female, and clonal diversity was possibly underestimated.

Assay used: immunoSEQ multiplex PCR; TCRdb lists only in-frame clones, some missing. This table has some 100,000 clones, approximately 90% appearing once. The receptor was derived from an adult who received the AZD1222 COVID-19 vaccine. The chain employs TRBV5-6 and TRBJ1-4; the match to TRBD1 covers 9 bases. Source: peripheral blood, taken 28 days after the second AZD1222 dose. The CDR3 is CASSAQGASEKLFF. The CDR3 DNA reads TGTGCCAGCAGCGCACAGGGGGCGAGTGAAAAACTGTTTTTT. Supplemented by reference TRBV5-6 and TRBJ1-4, the full variable domain reads DAGVTQSPTHLIKTRGQQVTLRCSPKSGHDTVSWYQQALGQGPQFIFQYYEEEERQRGNFPDRFSGHQFPNYSSELNVNALLLGDSALYLCASSAQGASEKLFFGSGTQLSVL.